The 26 T cell receptor beta chains reported below all come from one sample, sequenced in a study of blood T cells in healthy people across ages. A sample-barcoded 5' primer and a J-beta primer mix were used in a second PCR of about 6 to 12 cycles. TCRdb re-analysed the 5' RACE reads in MiXCR, keeping a single row per CDR3 protein. The sample yields more than 600,000 distinct CDR3 sequences, approximately 25% seen once. The sample was also reused in another study, on T cells of mothers and their children.

Sequencing input: blood. The origin of the receptors is a boy between 10 and 17 years old in good health.

This chain uses TRBV4-3 with TRBJ2-3; 13 bases line up with TRBD2. The CDR3 contains 16 residues. Trimming cost V 4 bases and J 3 bases; bases outside gene matches: 4. Germline values: CDR1 LGHNA, CDR2 YSLEER. CDR3: CASSLGTSGDTDTQYF. The CDR3, as DNA: TGCGCCAGCAGCCTAGGGACTAGCGGGGATACAGATACGCAGTATTTT.

The chain uses TRBV12-3 or TRBV12-4 and TRBJ1-6, with TRBD1 matching 11 bases. Losses at the gene ends were 5 bases for V and 12 bases for J; bases not matched to a gene: 9. This CDR3 spans 15 amino acids. The CDR3 DNA reads TGTGCCAGCAGTCCAGGGACAGGGGGAATTTTACCCCTCCACTTT. Amino acids: CASSPGTGGILPLHF.

Only a few counts were recorded for this clonotype. V and J are TRBV5-1 and TRBJ2-7; D is possibly TRBD1 or TRBD2 (5 bases each). From germline, CDR1 is SGHRS and CDR2 YFSETQ. The CDR3 totals 15 residues. Trimming took off 4 bases at V and 5 bases at J, with 19 bases between the two ends. The CDR3 coding sequence is TGCGCCAGCAGCCAAGGGGACGGATCCGTCCACGAGCAGTACTTC. Translated: CASSQGDGSVHEQYF.

The chain has TRBV25-1 and TRBJ2-3; the D gene is possibly TRBD2 (5 bases). The CDR3 extends over 14 amino acids. The V gene lost 5 bases and the J gene lost 2 bases, with 11 bases spanning the gap. Germline CDR1 is MGHDK and CDR2 is SYGVNS. In DNA form, the CDR3 reads TGTGCCAGCAGTAACCCCGGGGACACAGATACGCAGTATTTT. Encoded protein: CASSNPGDTDTQYF.

The J gene is TRBJ2-3, the V gene TRBV24-1; TRBD2 aligns across 7 bases. Germline values: CDR1 KGHDR, CDR2 SFDVKD. With 5 bases clipped from V and 2 bases from J, the junction kept 3 bases outside the gene matches. This CDR3 contains 14 residues. CDR3 coding DNA: TGTGCCACCAGTGTAACTAGCGTCACAGATACGCAGTATTTT. Translated: CATSVTSVTDTQYF.

This clonotype turned up a few times. This rearrangement joins TRBV12-3 or TRBV12-4 to TRBJ2-5; D is unresolved. With the DNA end fitting TRBJ2-1 better, the J assignment may be wrong. The CDR3 totals 12 residues. CDR3 protein: CASSSNTDEQFF. The CDR3 coding sequence is TGTGCCAGCAGTTCTAATACAGATGAGCAGTTCTTC.

The chain couples TRBV5-6 to TRBJ2-5; D is perhaps TRBD1 (5 bases). CDR1 is SGHDT and CDR2 is YYEEEE in the germline V gene. The V and J ends lost 7 bases and 9 bases respectively, with 19 bases between them. The CDR3 has 13 amino acids. As DNA, the CDR3 is TGTGCCAGCGCCGAAGACAGTATTGAGGCCCAGTACTTC. Translation: CASAEDSIEAQYF.

Many counts were recorded for this clonotype. This sequence joins TRBV7-9 and TRBJ2-7; unclear D gene. From germline, CDR1 is SEHNR and CDR2 FQNEAQ (reference sequence). V lost 0 bases and J 6 bases, leaving 3 bases between the germline ends. The CDR3 is made up of 11 amino acids. This CDR3 is CASSLAGEQYF. CDR3 DNA sequence: TGTGCCAGCAGCTTAGCGGGCGAGCAGTACTTC.

This clonotype has only a few counts. J is TRBJ2-3 and V is TRBV12-3 or TRBV12-4, with TRBD2 matching 10 bases. Trimming removed 6 bases from V and 6 bases from J; junction bases left unmatched: 15. The CDR3 totals 17 residues. In DNA form, the CDR3 reads TGTGCCAGCAGCCTTACCCCCACTAGCGGGAAATATGATACGCAGTATTTT. Translating gives CASSLTPTSGKYDTQYF.

In its sample, this clonotype was seen many times. Here the CDR3 DNA reads TGTGCCAGCAGAGACCCGGGACAGGGATGGGAGACCCAGTACTTC. Its protein product is CASRDPGQGWETQYF. This chain joins TRBV28 and TRBJ2-5; 9 nucleotides line up with TRBD1. CDR3 length equals 15 residues. Germline CDR1 is MDHEN and CDR2 is SYDVKM. V trimming: 6 bases; J trimming: 5 bases; junction bases outside the gene matches: 10.

The V call is TRBV29-1, the J call TRBJ2-7; 8 bases map to TRBD1. With 2 bases clipped from V and 0 bases from J, the junction kept 15 bases outside the gene matches. The length of the CDR3 is 18 residues. In germline, CDR1 is SQVTM, CDR2 ANQGSEA. CDR3: CSVETQGALLTSSYEQYF. CDR3 coding DNA: TGCAGCGTTGAAACGCAGGGGGCATTACTCACGAGCTCCTACGAGCAGTACTTC.

Comment on this clonotype: The junction differs from germline at one of its ends, possibly a read error. The chain couples TRBV20-1 to TRBJ2-3; no reliable D call. The CDR3 covers 16 residues. Germline CDR1 is DFQATT and CDR2 is SNEGSKA (reference sequence). The CDR3 sequence: CSATSLAGLGTDTRYF. The CDR3, as DNA: TGCAGTGCTACCTCCTTGGCTGGCCTTGGCACAGATACGCGGTATTTT.

This clonotype was seen a few times. The chain couples TRBV28 to TRBJ2-6, with no clear D. Looked up from germline, CDR1 is MDHEN and CDR2 is SYDVKM. This CDR3 region has 17 residues. V gave up 6 bases and J gave up 0 bases, with 15 bases separating them. CDR3 DNA: TGTGCCAGCAGCCGAGAATTACGTGACTCTGGGGCCAACGTCCTGACTTTC. Its protein product is CASSRELRDSGANVLTF.

The rearrangement joins TRBV6-6 to TRBJ1-2; the D gene is possibly TRBD1 (6 bases). CDR1 and CDR2 from the germline V gene are MNHNY and SVGAGI (reference sequence). This CDR3 is 15 amino acids long. The V end was cut by 5 bases, the J end by 0 bases, with 13 bases between. CDR3 sequence reads: CASSHQGGPNYGYTF. CDR3 nucleotide sequence: TGTGCCAGCAGTCATCAAGGGGGACCTAACTATGGCTACACCTTC.

The J gene is TRBJ2-1, the V gene TRBV7-8; tentative D call: TRBD2 (6 bases). The CDR3 spans 15 residues. Per germline, CDR1 SGHVS and CDR2 FQNEAQ. Trimming left V 10 bases short and J 4 bases short, with 20 bases between. The CDR3 loop reads CATSETDYGYNEQFF. The DNA of the CDR3 is TGTGCCACCTCTGAGACGGACTACGGATACAATGAGCAGTTCTTC.

This clonotype was picked up a small number of times. This chain joins TRBV6-5 and TRBJ1-4; D not certain. Germline assignment: CDR1 MNHEY and CDR2 SVGAGI. Trimming left V 3 bases short and J 0 bases short, with 5 bases between. The CDR3 is 14 amino acids. The CDR3 nucleotides are TGTGCCAGCAGTTATGGGTCAACTAATGAAAAACTGTTTTTT. It specifies CASSYGSTNEKLFF.

The chain couples TRBV27 to TRBJ2-7, with D perhaps matching TRBD2 (5 bases). The CDR3 covers 16 residues. Trimming left V 3 bases short and J 2 bases short, with 17 bases between. Germline CDR1 and CDR2: MNHEY and SMNVEV (reference sequence). CDR3 sequence: CASSFSPGVVTYEQYF. The DNA of the CDR3 is TGTGCCAGCAGTTTTTCACCCGGGGTGGTAACCTACGAGCAGTACTTC.

V and J are TRBV27 and TRBJ2-5; either TRBD1 or TRBD2 may fit D (5 bases each). The DNA matches TRBJ2-7 better at its end, which makes the J call doubtful. This CDR3 spans 16 amino acids. CDR1 and CDR2 from the germline V gene are MNHEY and SMNVEV (reference sequence). CDR3 coding DNA: TGTGCCAGCAGTTTAACCCTCAGGGAGAGGGGCTACGAGCAGTACTTC. Translation: CASSLTLRERGYEQYF.

V and J are TRBV12-3 or TRBV12-4 and TRBJ2-1, with D unresolved. The CDR3 consists of 12 residues. The germline V and J ends were trimmed by 4 bases and 7 bases, with 8 bases remaining between them. CDR3 in amino acids: CASSSPWNEQFF. The CDR3 nucleotides are TGTGCCAGCAGTTCCCCCTGGAATGAGCAGTTCTTC.

This chain connects TRBV12-3 or TRBV12-4 to TRBJ2-2; TRBD1 or TRBD2 may be the D gene (5 bases each). The CDR3 covers 16 residues. Trimming removed 1 base at V and 2 bases at J, with 11 bases between. This CDR3 is CASSLGGSLNTGELFF. The DNA of the CDR3 is TGTGCCAGCAGTTTAGGGGGGTCCTTAAACACCGGGGAGCTGTTTTTT.

This chain joins TRBV20-1 and TRBJ2-7, with D maybe TRBD2 (5 bases). There are 14 residues in the CDR3. Per the germline V gene, CDR1 is DFQATT and CDR2 is SNEGSKA (reference sequence). V was shortened by 5 bases and J by 0 bases, with 14 bases between the two germline ends. CDR3 sequence: CSASPSGVSYEQYF. The CDR3 bases are TGCAGTGCTTCCCCTTCCGGGGTCTCCTACGAGCAGTACTTC.

The CDR3, as DNA: TGTGCCAGCAGTTTAGCCCCGTCTAACGAGCAGTACTTC. This gives the protein CASSLAPSNEQYF. V and J are TRBV12-3 or TRBV12-4 and TRBJ2-7; D gene unclear. Trimming left V 0 bases short and J 5 bases short, with 8 bases between. The CDR3 runs 13 residues.

The rearrangement uses TRBV29-1 and TRBJ1-4; D perhaps matches TRBD1 (5 bases). The ends were cut back, 5 bases at V and 7 bases at J, with 11 bases in the middle. Looked up from germline, CDR1 is SQVTM and CDR2 is ANQGSEA. CDR3 size: 12 residues. CDR3 amino acids: CSVFGGGEKLFF. For the CDR3, the DNA is TGCAGCGTTTTTGGGGGAGGTGAAAAACTGTTTTTT.

The chain has TRBV5-1 and TRBJ2-3; D call uncertain. The CDR3 extends over 17 amino acids. Germline CDR1 SGHRS, CDR2 YFSETQ. V was pared by 0 bases and J by 5 bases, with 19 bases between. As DNA, the CDR3 is TGCGCCAGCAGCTTGGAATGGATATCATCCGAGAGAGATACGCAGTATTTT. It encodes CASSLEWISSERDTQYF.

This chain links TRBV7-2 with TRBJ2-3; D uncertain. Germline CDR1 and CDR2: SGHTA and FQGNSA. V was pared by 4 bases and J by 0 bases, with 11 bases between. The CDR3 runs 15 residues. In DNA, the CDR3 is TGTGCCAGCAGCTCTGGCGGCCAAAGCACAGATACGCAGTATTTT. This sequence encodes CASSSGGQSTDTQYF. Full variable domain (outside the CDR3, taken from reference TRBV7-2 and TRBJ2-3): GAGVSQSPSNKVTEKGKDVELRCDPISGHTALYWYRQSLGQGLEFLIYFQGNSAPDKSGLPSDRFSAERTGGSVSTLTIQRTQQEDSAVYLCASSSGGQSTDTQYFGPGTRLTVL.

V is TRBV5-1 and J is TRBJ2-1; TRBD1 agrees at 11 bases. Germline lookup yields CDR1 SGHRS and CDR2 YFSETQ. This CDR3 contains 16 residues. V lost 4 bases, J lost 4 bases, and 7 bases stayed unmatched. The CDR3 loop reads CASSIGDRGAYNEQFF. The DNA for the CDR3 is TGCGCCAGCAGCATAGGGGACAGGGGGGCGTACAATGAGCAGTTCTTC.